The following is a T cell receptor (beta chain) sequence with its context. Its antigen is still unknown. The germline V and J ends show losses of 3 bases and 7 bases respectively, and no gene match explains 9 bases of the junction. Looking up the germline V gene yields CDR1 MDHEN and CDR2 SYDVKM. From its cysteine to its phenylalanine, the CDR3 spans 15 amino acids. Here the CDR3 DNA is all that survives: 45 bases in frame from base 1. To prepare the library, the immunoSEQ multiplex PCR assay was applied. For the multiplex PCR, a mixture combining 60 forward primers for TCR Vbeta segments and 13 reverse primers for TCR Jbeta segments was used. The CDR3 region of rearranged TCR beta genes was amplified from genomic DNA with a multiplex PCR assay. The amplified TCR beta libraries were sequenced on the Illumina HiSeq System as 87-base-pair reads. The original methods were these. In a later analysis, tens of millions of unique TCR beta chains were counted across the 500 to 850 repertoires, and around 10 million of these chains were shared by at least two donors. Raw reads were error-corrected and collapsed into unique sequences with a nearest-neighbor algorithm that merged closely related sequences to remove PCR and sequencing errors. CDR3 sequences were aligned to IMGT reference sequences to assign V, D and J gene segments. Each retained sequence needed at least a six-nucleotide match to both a V gene segment and a J gene segment. A rearrangement was called productive if the CDR3 had no stop codons and remained in frame with V and J, and every other rearrangement was called non-productive. CDR3 was defined according to IMGT convention as the region running from the second conserved V-encoded cysteine to the conserved J-encoded phenylalanine. The earlier analysis of roughly 590 of the donors excluded any sequence lacking an unambiguous match to a single V gene segment. An earlier analysis of 450 to 650 of the donors called V segments functional above 56.7% productive rearrangements and segregating when the between-donor standard deviation exceeded 5%. A statistical classification framework was developed to diagnose cytomegalovirus status using the catalog of TCR beta chain sequences. In a later analysis, TCR nucleotide sequences were compared against IMGT/GENE-DB human TR gene sequences so that V and J genes could be assigned. A later analysis assigned CDR3 sequences and most-parsimonious VDJ recombination scenarios with the TCRdist pipeline. In a later analysis, each TCR beta chain was defined by its CDR3 amino acid sequence together with its V-gene family, and reads without a unique V-gene family were excluded. To address suspected cross-contamination and a sequencing artifact, a later analysis removed a few hundred highly shared, low-generation-probability nucleotide sequences. For each public chain, a later analysis derived a clonal expansion index from normalized ranks of inferred template counts within each repertoire. In a later analysis, generation probabilities were computed with a VDJ recombination model fitted to out-of-frame rearrangements, and the resulting probabilities were checked against IGoR. In a later analysis, TCR-TCR, TCR-HLA and TCR-CMV co-occurrence was scored with hypergeometric tests, and a repertoire-size bias correction was applied to TCR pairs. A later analysis estimated false discovery rates by permuting HLA or CMV assignments 20 times. In a later analysis, co-occurring TCRs were grouped using DBSCAN, with TCRdist sequence similarity added in when clustering inside HLA-allele-positive subsets. Repertoires with fewer than 30,000 or more than 120,000 public chains, plus five repertoires with anomalous nucleotide sharing, were excluded from co-occurrence clustering. Held by TCRdb, this immuneACCESS table contains in-frame sequences only and omits some clones. Under half of the omission traces to an unresolved V gene where checked; the cause of the rest is unknown. The V and J calls and clone size come from that table; D and trimming were worked out from the DNA. The sample table gives about 190,000 clones. The leading ten clones occupy about 1% of the sample.

The cohort consisted of some 670 healthy bone marrow donors. All cohort members were sampled while nominally healthy, although unrecorded immune exposures were likely present. The donor was CMV seropositive and was included in the group of 250 to 300 seropositive cohort members. Every donor gave a peripheral blood sample, and the peripheral blood mononuclear cells from that sample were used for TCR beta sequencing. The Qiagen DNeasy Blood Extraction Kit was used to extract genomic DNA from the blood cell samples. This record comes from a study of cytomegalovirus exposure and HLA in healthy donors (dated by TCRdb to the late 2010s). About the investigation overall: According to an earlier analysis of 450 to 650 of the donors, about 180 million T cells yielded 117 million unique TCR beta sequences and more than 250 Gb of sequence data. Roughly 300 gigabases of sequencing data and around 87 million unique TCR sequences were included in an early release covering roughly 600 HLA-typed donors. The genetic ancestry cluster associated with self-reported Caucasian donors included roughly 84% of the 300 to 450 genotyped donors. The study aimed to test whether cataloging public T cell receptors could reveal signatures of past pathogen exposure. The T cell repertoires of some 700 subjects were profiled by immunosequencing and related to cytomegalovirus serostatus. In addition to the first cohort of about 650 subjects, a separate validation cohort of over 90 different subjects was used. To predict cytomegalovirus infection status, the study brought together high-throughput TCR immunosequencing, statistical association of individual TCRs with disease status, and machine learning. In a later analysis, previously published TCR beta repertoires from some 640 donors were re-analyzed and high-resolution HLA genotyping was added so that TCR occurrence patterns could be studied. The later analysis used no new phenotypic data to find candidate immune exposures, relying instead on TCR beta sequences and their occurrence across donors. An earlier analysis of several hundred of the donors used high-throughput TCR beta sequencing to judge whether each TCR beta V gene segment behaved as functional or pseudogenic. Donor age, sex, ethnicity and CMV serostatus were collected together with the repertoire data. A later genetic analysis took genome-wide SNP genotypes for 398 of the 666 donors and used that subset as a discovery cohort. All discovery cohort repertoires had been generated on a single sequencing platform. Class I and class II HLA loci were covered by the typing at four-digit resolution. Typing coverage varied by locus: 629-630 donors for A, B, C, DRB1 and DQB1; roughly 500 for DQA1; over 600 for DPA1; approximately 470 for DPB1. Several DR-DQ haplotypes were treated as single units for association and clustering because of strong linkage in the cohort. Among 300 to 500 genotyped donors of the cohort, an average of roughly 230,000 unique TCR beta nucleotide sequences was sequenced per donor, of which 15% to 20% were non-productive.

General study outcomes and caveats: A group of highly shared sequence variants was considered likely to be a technical artifact of the sequencing pipeline. Because HLA typing was unavailable for some donors at each locus, only the typed subset was used in association tests. The classifier was reported to diagnose cytomegalovirus status with high specificity and sensitivity in both the original and validation cohorts. The authors suggested that the approach could potentially be extended to other disease states and immunological phenotypes. A later analysis found that most CMV-associated TCR beta chains appeared HLA-restricted, with HLA associations seemingly driven largely by CMV exposure. Most TCR sequences were seen in very few donors, while some public TCRs were found in many individuals. The cohort was sequenced for TCR beta chains only, and without alpha or paired-chain data the features that could be detected were limited. An association between a missense DCLRE1C variant and V-gene and J-gene trimming of TCR beta chains was found in a later genetic analysis and replicated in an independent cohort. In vitro tests confirmed that a few of the cytomegalovirus-associated TCR beta chains recognize cytomegalovirus antigens. Strong co-occurrence of HLA alleles, especially DR and DQ, made assigning TCR associations to individual alleles difficult. In a later analysis, several top co-occurrence clusters were reported to appear linked to parvovirus B19, influenza, CMV and Epstein-Barr virus. The 87-base-pair reads could not distinguish some IMGT-functional V segments, including TRBV6-2 and TRBV6-3, so those segments were excluded. A later analysis found that HLA-associated TCR beta chains were more clonally expanded and had lower generation probabilities than equally common non-associated chains. Correlated functional status among segregating V segments might reflect linkage disequilibrium, but an unknown experimental factor could not be ruled out. In a later analysis, around 15,000 TCR beta sequences were associated with specific HLA alleles at a false discovery rate of 0.05. For the cohort, immune exposure information was limited to CMV serostatus. A further reported finding was that TCR beta sequences accurately predicted the HLA-A and HLA-B alleles for most subjects in the first cohort. According to a later genetic analysis, donors in an Asian-associated ancestry cluster had fewer N-insertions in productive TCRs than the approximately 690-donor mean. In a later analysis, TCR association rates were found to vary across HLA loci, with the most associated TCRs seen for DRB1 alleles and the fewest for HLA-C alleles. The study gave a list of about 160 TCR beta chains associated with cytomegalovirus. Because counts were too low, roughly 17 rarely observed V segments, including chromosome 9 orphons, were left out of the earlier analysis of 587 of the donors. Sequencing depth was assumed to be roughly uniform across donors in the presence/absence analyses, though that assumption may not hold. In an earlier analysis of over 550 of the donors, most TCR beta V segments were observed in productive rearrangements about 90% or about 30% of the time, broadly matching IMGT annotations.

The sequence joins TRBV28 to TRBJ2-3; TRBD1 agrees with 8 junctional bases. The sequence was obtained from a woman aged 25-40 years in good health and CMV-seropositive. Sequenced input: PBMCs. The CDR3 protein is CASSFGDRRFHTQYF. The nucleotide sequence reads TGTGCCAGCAGTTTTGGGGACAGGAGGTTCCATACGCAGTATTTT.